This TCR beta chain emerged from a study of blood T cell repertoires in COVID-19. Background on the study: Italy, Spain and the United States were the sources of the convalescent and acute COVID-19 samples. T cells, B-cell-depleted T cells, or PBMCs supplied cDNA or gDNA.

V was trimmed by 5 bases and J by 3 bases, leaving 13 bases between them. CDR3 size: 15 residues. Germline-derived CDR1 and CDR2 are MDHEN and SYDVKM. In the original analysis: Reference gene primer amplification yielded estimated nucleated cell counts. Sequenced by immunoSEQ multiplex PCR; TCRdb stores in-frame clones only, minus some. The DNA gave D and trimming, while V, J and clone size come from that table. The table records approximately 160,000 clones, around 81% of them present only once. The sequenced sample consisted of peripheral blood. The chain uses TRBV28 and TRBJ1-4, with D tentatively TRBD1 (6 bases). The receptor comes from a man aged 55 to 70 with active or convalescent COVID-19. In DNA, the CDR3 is TGTGCCAGCAGTCGGCAGGGGATCGCTAATGAAAAACTGTTTTTT. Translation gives CASSRQGIANEKLFF.